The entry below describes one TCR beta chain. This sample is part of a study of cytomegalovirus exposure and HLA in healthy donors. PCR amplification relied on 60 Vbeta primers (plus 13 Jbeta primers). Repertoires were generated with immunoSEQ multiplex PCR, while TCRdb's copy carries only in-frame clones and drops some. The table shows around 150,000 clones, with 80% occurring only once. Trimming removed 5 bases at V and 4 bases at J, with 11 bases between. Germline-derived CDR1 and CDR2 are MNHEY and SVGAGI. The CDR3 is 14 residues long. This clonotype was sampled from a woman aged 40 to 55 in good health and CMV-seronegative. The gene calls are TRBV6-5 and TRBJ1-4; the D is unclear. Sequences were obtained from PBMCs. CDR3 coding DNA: TGTGCCAGCAGTCTTGTTATAAATAATGAAAAACTGTTTTTT. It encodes CASSLVINNEKLFF.